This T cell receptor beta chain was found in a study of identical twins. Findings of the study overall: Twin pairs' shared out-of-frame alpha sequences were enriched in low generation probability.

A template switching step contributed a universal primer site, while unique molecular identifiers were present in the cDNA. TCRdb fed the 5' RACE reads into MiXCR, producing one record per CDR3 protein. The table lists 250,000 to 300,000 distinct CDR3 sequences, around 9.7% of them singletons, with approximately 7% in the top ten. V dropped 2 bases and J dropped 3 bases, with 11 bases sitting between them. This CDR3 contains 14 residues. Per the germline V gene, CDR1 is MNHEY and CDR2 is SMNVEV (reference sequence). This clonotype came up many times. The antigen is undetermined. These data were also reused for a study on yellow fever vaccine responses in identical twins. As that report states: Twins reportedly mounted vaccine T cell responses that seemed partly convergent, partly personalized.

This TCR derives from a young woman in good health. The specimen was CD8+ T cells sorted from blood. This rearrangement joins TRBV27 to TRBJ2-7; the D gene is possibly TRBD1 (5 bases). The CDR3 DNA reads TGTGCCAGCAGTTTAATTGGACAAAACTACGAGCAGTACTTC. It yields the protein CASSLIGQNYEQYF.